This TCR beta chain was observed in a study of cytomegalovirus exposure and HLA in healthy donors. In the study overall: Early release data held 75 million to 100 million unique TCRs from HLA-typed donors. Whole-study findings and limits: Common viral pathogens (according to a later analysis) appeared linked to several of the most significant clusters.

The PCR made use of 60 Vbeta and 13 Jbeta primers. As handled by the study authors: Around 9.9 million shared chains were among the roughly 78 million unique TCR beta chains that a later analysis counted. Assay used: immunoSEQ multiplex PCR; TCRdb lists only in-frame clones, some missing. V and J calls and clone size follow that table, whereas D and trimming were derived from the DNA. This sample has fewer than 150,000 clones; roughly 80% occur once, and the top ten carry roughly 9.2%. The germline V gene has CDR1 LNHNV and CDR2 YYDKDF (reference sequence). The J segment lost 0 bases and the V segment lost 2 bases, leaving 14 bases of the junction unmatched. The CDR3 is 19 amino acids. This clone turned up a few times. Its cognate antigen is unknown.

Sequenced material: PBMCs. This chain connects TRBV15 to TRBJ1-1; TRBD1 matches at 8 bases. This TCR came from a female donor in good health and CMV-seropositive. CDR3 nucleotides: TGTGCCACCAGCAGAACTTTTGGGACAGGACTCAATATGAACACTGAAGCTTTCTTT. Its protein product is CATSRTFGTGLNMNTEAFF.